This T cell receptor beta chain was obtained from a study of Graves' ophthalmopathy and Graves' hyperthyroidism. Ophthalmopathy-affected donors exhibited moderate-to-severe activity, CAS ≥3, NOSPECS ≥4, and duration under 3 months. Study-level points and caveats: Most thyroid clonotypes expanded beyond 0.001 frequency were also found in blood. With a specificity of 72.22% and a sensitivity of about 70%, the model predicted ophthalmopathy progression.

In germline, CDR1 is MDHEN, CDR2 SYDVKM. The CDR3 contains 14 residues. With 3 bases removed from V and 0 bases from J, the gap between germline ends came to 9 bases. Amplified material comprised TCR beta CDR3 regions derived from RNA transcripts. Second-round multiplex PCR came after a first-round RT-PCR that employed HTBI primers. TCRdb recomputed calls from the multiplex PCR reads with MiXCR, one row per CDR3 protein. The table lists about 200,000 distinct CDR3 sequences, approximately 29% of them singletons. Ten or more counts support this clonotype. Its antigen remains unknown. The TCR comes from a man aged 50-60 years with Graves' ophthalmopathy. Sequencing was carried out using peripheral blood. V is TRBV28 and J is TRBJ2-7; TRBD2 is a possible D gene (5 bases). CDR3 residues: CASSFAGPSYEQYF. DNA for the CDR3: TGTGCCAGCAGTTTTGCGGGTCCCTCCTACGAGCAGTACTTC. The entire variable domain, with the rest obtained from reference TRBV28 and TRBJ2-7, is as follows: DVKVTQSSRYLVKRTGEKVFLECVQDMDHENMFWYRQDPGLGLRLIYFSYDVKMKEKGDIPEGYSVSREKKERFSLILESASTNQTSMYLCASSFAGPSYEQYFGPGTRLTVT.